This T cell receptor beta chain was sequenced during a study of T cells after yellow fever vaccination. Overall study: Preparation of fractions with low cell numbers was performed using SMART-Seq v4 Ultra Low Input. Study results and limitations: When the response was secondary, it was weaker but reached its peak faster, day 5 versus 15.

The V gene's germline CDR1 is LNHDA and CDR2 SQIVND (reference sequence). Trimming shortened V by 5 bases and J by 7 bases, and 12 bases separated the two germline ends. The CDR3 sequence is 13 residues long. This clonotype has only a few counts. Its antigen is not identified. Production of TCR cDNA was by 5'RACE template switching, which also added a universal primer site and UMIs. A single record per CDR3 protein comes from TCRdb applying MiXCR to the 5' RACE reads. Of approximately 300,000 distinct CDR3 sequences listed, around 7% are singletons. Sequencing was performed on PBMCs, taken approximately 40 days after the first yellow fever vaccination. The chain uses TRBV19 and TRBJ1-5, with D uncertain. The receptor's source is a man younger than 35 who received the YFV17D yellow fever vaccine. The CDR3, as DNA: TGTGCCAGTAGTTCCCGCTTAGAGCAGCCCCAGCATTTT. The encoded protein is CASSSRLEQPQHF.